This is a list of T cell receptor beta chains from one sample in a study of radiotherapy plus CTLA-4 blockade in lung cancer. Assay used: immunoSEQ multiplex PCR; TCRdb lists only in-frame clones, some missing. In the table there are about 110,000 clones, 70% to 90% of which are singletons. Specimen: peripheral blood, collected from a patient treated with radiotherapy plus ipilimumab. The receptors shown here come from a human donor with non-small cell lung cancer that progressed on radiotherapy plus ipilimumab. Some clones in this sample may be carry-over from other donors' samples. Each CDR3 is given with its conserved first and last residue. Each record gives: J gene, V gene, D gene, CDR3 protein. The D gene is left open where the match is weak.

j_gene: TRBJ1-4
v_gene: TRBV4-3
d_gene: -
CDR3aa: CASSQDRGRGDNEKLFF

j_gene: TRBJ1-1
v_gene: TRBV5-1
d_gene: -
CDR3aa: CASSLILRGPEAFF

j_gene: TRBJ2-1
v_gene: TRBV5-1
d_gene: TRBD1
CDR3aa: CASSSGTGGYNEQFF

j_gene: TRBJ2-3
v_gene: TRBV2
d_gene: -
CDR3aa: CASSADRGTDTQYF

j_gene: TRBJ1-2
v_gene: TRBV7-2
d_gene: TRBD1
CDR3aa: CASSWDRGRGYTF

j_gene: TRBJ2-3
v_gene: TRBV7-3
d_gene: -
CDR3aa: CASSSGTDTQYF

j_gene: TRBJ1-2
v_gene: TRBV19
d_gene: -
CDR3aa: CASSIAPGGGGGTF

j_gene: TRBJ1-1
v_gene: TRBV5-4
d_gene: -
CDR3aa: CASTQTGPSTEAFF

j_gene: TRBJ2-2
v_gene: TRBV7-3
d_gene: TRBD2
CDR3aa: CASSLTLAGGHTGELFF

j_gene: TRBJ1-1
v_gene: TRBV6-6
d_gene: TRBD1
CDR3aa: CASSSWDRANTEAFF

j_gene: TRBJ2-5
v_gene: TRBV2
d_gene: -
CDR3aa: CASSSNGGDETQYF

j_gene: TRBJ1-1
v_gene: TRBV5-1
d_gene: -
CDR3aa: CASSLRERSTEAFF

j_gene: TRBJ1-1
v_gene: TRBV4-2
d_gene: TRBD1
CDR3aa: CASSPQVGQVNSEAFF

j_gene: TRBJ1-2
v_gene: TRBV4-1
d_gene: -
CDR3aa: CASSQDHTSKFGYTF

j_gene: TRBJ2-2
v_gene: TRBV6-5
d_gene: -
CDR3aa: CASSYSPGPNTGELFF

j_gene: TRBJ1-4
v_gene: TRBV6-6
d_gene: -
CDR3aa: CASSYNEKLFF

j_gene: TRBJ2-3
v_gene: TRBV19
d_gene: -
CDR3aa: CASSTGTDTQYF

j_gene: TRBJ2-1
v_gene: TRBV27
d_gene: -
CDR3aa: CASSLSGVLFMDEQFF

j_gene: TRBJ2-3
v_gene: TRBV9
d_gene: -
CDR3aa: CASGRVGTDTQYF

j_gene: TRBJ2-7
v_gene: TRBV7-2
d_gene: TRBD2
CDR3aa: CASSPRLASYEQYF

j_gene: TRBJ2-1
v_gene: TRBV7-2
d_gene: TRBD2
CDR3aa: CASSYGTSSYNEQFF

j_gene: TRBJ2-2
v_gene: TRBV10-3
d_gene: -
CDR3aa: CAIIPDANTGELFF

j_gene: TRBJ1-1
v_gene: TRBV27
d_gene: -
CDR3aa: CASSSSPPLDTEAFF

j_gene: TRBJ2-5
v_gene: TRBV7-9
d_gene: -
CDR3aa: CASSRTEQETQYF

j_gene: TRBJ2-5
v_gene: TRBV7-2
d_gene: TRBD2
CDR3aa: CASSLRGGLETQYF

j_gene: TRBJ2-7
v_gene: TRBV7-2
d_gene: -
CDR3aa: CASSLGLLTQGYEQYF

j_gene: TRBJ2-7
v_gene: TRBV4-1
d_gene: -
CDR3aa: CASSQDQKLLYEQYF

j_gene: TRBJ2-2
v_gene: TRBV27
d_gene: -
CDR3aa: CASSFSGELFF